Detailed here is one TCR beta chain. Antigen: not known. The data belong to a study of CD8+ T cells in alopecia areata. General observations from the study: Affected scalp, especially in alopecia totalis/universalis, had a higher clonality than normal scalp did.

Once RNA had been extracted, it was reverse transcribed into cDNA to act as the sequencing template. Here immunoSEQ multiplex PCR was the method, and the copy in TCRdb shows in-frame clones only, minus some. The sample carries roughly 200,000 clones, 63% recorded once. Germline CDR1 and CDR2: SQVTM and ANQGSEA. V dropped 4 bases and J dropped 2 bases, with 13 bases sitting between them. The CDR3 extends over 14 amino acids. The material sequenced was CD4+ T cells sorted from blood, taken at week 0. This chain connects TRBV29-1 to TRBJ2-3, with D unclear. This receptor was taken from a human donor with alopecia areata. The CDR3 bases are TGCAGCGTTGGGAGCCGGCTGAACACAGATACGCAGTATTTT. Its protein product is CSVGSRLNTDTQYF.